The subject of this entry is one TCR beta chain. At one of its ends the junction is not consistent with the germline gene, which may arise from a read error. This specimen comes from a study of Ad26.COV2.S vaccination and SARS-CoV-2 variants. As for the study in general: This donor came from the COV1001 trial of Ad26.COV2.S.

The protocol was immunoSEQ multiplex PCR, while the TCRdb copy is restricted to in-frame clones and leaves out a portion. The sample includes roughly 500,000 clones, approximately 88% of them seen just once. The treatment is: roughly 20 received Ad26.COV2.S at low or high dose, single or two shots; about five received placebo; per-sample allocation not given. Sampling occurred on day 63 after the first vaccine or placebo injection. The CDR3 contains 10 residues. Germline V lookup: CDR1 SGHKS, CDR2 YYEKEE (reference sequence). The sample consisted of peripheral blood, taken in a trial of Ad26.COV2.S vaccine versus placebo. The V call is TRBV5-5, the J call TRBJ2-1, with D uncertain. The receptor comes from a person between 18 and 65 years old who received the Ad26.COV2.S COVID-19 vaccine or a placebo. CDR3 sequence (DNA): TGTGCCAGCAGCGACTGGTACCCTGTCTTC. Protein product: CASSDWYPVF.